What follows describes a single T cell receptor (beta chain). Its antigen remains unidentified. Negative selection yielded untouched CD4+ T cells of average approximately 98% purity. Measured with immunoSEQ multiplex PCR; TCRdb has only the in-frame clones, and not every one. The sample holds almost 90,000 clones, around nine tenths seen once. The sample comes from a study of T cell repertoires and HLA-DP antigens. Study-level points and caveats: Clones undetected before culture averaged approximately 35% against one allele and around 50% against the other. Sorted CD137+ clonality was approximately 0.38 for both alloantigens, versus roughly 0.04 pre-culture.

Germline V gives CDR1 LNHDA, CDR2 SQIVND (reference sequence). The CDR3 is 19 amino acids. V lost 10 bases and J lost 3, with 33 bases in between. Sequencing was done on a sample of CD4+ T cells from PBMCs. The genes are TRBV19 and TRBJ1-2, with D maybe TRBD1 (5 bases). The clonotype originates from a man aged 45-65 years in good health and CMV-seronegative. As DNA, the CDR3 is TGTGCCACCCGCCACGCTACAGGAGCACACGAAAAACATCACTATGGCTACACCTTC. Protein sequence: CATRHATGAHEKHHYGYTF.